The next 13 T cell receptor beta chains were all read from a single sample in a study of shared clonotypes between healthy human individuals. Assay: immunoSEQ multiplex PCR; the TCRdb copy retains only in-frame clones and omits some. Of roughly 500,000 clones in the sample, roughly three quarters are singletons; the top ten hold over 10%. The sample comprised PBMCs. Every receptor here comes from a woman aged 40 to 50 in good health. Some clones in this sample may be carry-over from other donors' samples.

This CDR3 is CASSFWGTGYTF. The CDR3 DNA reads as TGTGCCAGCAGCTTCTGGGGAACAGGCTACACCTTC. This chain connects TRBV11-1 to TRBJ1-2, with unresolved D. This CDR3 has 12 residues. Germline values: CDR1 SGHAT, CDR2 FQDESV (reference sequence). V was shortened by 3 bases and J by 8 bases, with 10 bases between the two germline ends.

This chain connects TRBV14 to TRBJ2-1, with TRBD1 matching over 7 bases. Germline values: CDR1 SGHDN, CDR2 FVKESK. The CDR3 has 14 amino acids. V lost 4 bases, J lost 10 bases, and 10 bases stayed unmatched. The CDR3 sequence: CASSRTRQGGEQFF. CDR3 nucleotides: TGTGCCAGCAGCCGGACTCGACAGGGCGGGGAGCAGTTCTTC.

This clone was observed once. The V call is TRBV7-2, the J call TRBJ2-1; 11 bases fit TRBD2. V shed 1 base, J shed 8 bases, and the junction held 4 bases outside the gene matches. Germline CDR1 is SGHTA and CDR2 is FQGNSA. The CDR3 contains 15 residues. CDR3 region: CASSLVAGGPHEQFF. The CDR3 DNA reads as TGTGCCAGCAGCTTAGTAGCGGGAGGGCCACATGAGCAGTTCTTC.

To note about this clone: An end of the junction differs from the germline gene, which may be a read error. V is TRBV4-1 and J is TRBJ2-7; possibly TRBD2 for D (7 bases). The CDR3 has 14 residues. CDR1 and CDR2 from the germline V gene are MGHRA and YSYEKL. The CDR3 DNA is TGCGCCAGCAGCCAAACTTGGGCGGGGGCCTCAGGGGACTTC. Translated, it gives CASSQTWAGASGDF.

In the case of this clone: Germline and junction disagree at one end, which may indicate a read error. This chain uses TRBV5-1 with TRBJ2-7; the D gene is possibly TRBD1 (6 bases). Looked up from germline, CDR1 is SGHRS and CDR2 is YFSETQ. The CDR3 loop spans 15 amino acids. CDR3 in amino acids: CASSPDRFPTNEQYF. Here the CDR3 DNA reads TGTGCCAGCAGCCCAGACAGGTTCCCCACTAACGAGCAGTACTTC.

Concerning this clone itself: Other nucleotide sequences in the sample specify the same CDR3. This chain links TRBV18 with TRBJ2-5, with D tentatively TRBD1 (6 bases). V lost 0 bases and J lost 2, with 7 bases in between. Germline V gene data show CDR1 as KGHSH and CDR2 as LQKENI. The CDR3 length is 14 residues. CDR3 DNA: TGTGCCAGCTCACCACCGCAGGGGCAAGAGACCCAGTACTTC. Its translation is CASSPPQGQETQYF. Full variable domain (remainder filled in from reference TRBV18 and TRBJ2-5): NAGVMQNPRHLVRRRGQEARLRCSPMKGHSHVYWYRQLPEEGLKFMVYLQKENIIDESGMPKERFSAEFPKEGPSILRIQQVVRGDSAAYFCASSPPQGQETQYFGPGTRLLVL.

The chain recombines TRBV27 with TRBJ2-7; possibly TRBD2 for D (6 bases). The CDR3 runs to 14 residues. V lost 0 bases to trimming and J lost 2 bases, with 8 bases between them. Germline-derived CDR1 and CDR2 are MNHEY and SMNVEV (reference sequence). For the CDR3, the DNA is TGTGCCAGCAGTTTATCTAGCGGTACCTACGAGCAGTACTTC. Its translation: CASSLSSGTYEQYF.

This clone was detected a few times. V gene TRBV10-2 combines with J gene TRBJ1-4; 8 positions match TRBD1. The CDR3 spans 14 residues. The J segment lost 10 bases and the V segment lost 3 bases, leaving 7 bases of the junction unmatched. Germline CDR1 WSHSY, CDR2 SAAADI. The CDR3 loop is CASSDGAGGGKLFF. DNA of the CDR3: TGCGCCAGCAGTGACGGGGCAGGGGGCGGAAAACTGTTTTTT.

The chain carries TRBV30 and TRBJ2-2; 10 bases line up with TRBD2. The CDR3 runs to 17 residues. With 5 bases clipped from V and 0 bases from J, the junction kept 9 bases outside the gene matches. Germline V gene lookup returns CDR1 GTSNPN and CDR2 SVGIG (reference sequence). CDR3 coding DNA: TGTGCCTGGCATTCACCGGGACTAGCGTCGAACACCGGGGAGCTGTTTTTT. Its protein is CAWHSPGLASNTGELFF.

This sequence joins TRBV7-8 and TRBJ1-2, with TRBD1 matching 11 bases. CDR1 is SGHVS, CDR2 FQNEAQ, per germline. The length of the CDR3 is 14 residues. V gave up 1 base and J gave up 8 bases; unmatched junction bases: 3. The CDR3 region is CASSLVDRGQGYTF. DNA for the CDR3: TGTGCCAGCAGCTTAGTGGACAGGGGGCAGGGCTACACCTTC.

This clone was found a few times. V gene TRBV10-3 combines with J gene TRBJ1-2; a possible D gene is TRBD1 (6 bases). CDR1 and CDR2 from the germline V gene are ENHRY and SYGVKD. This CDR3 has 16 residues. Trimming took off 4 bases at V and 4 bases at J, with 19 bases between the two ends. In DNA, the CDR3 is TGTGCCATCAGTGGGCAGGGGACCCTCTCCTTCTATGGCTACACCTTC. Protein: CAISGQGTLSFYGYTF.

This clone has just one count. This chain connects TRBV5-1 to TRBJ1-1; a possible D gene is TRBD1 (5 bases). V lost 1 base and J 11 bases, leaving 12 bases between the germline ends. CDR1 is SGHRS, CDR2 YFSETQ, per germline. The CDR3 runs 12 residues. CDR3 DNA: TGCGCCAGCAGCTTGCAGGGACTAGAGGCTTTCTTT. Protein: CASSLQGLEAFF.

The chain couples TRBV28 to TRBJ1-5, with a possible D match to TRBD1 (5 bases). The length of the CDR3 is 18 residues. Trimming stripped 0 bases from V and 5 bases from J, with 20 bases between. Germline values: CDR1 MDHEN, CDR2 SYDVKM. CDR3 bases: TGTGCCAGCAGTTTATGGGACCCGGGGGACTTCCTGGATCAGCCCCAGCATTTT. This gives the protein CASSLWDPGDFLDQPQHF.